The T cell receptor (beta chain) described here comes from a study of T cell responses to AZD1222 COVID-19 vaccine. This CDR3 comprises 12 residues. With 4 bases removed from V and 1 base from J, the gap between germline ends came to 4 bases. The germline gives CDR1 MDHEN, CDR2 SYDVKM. Data came from immunoSEQ multiplex PCR; TCRdb stores just in-frame clones and leaves some out. The profile shows 150,000 to 160,000 clones, more than 90% of them singletons. The source of this sequence is an adult in good health. The specimen comprised peripheral blood, sampled on day 0 of AZD1222 vaccination. The gene calls are TRBV28 and TRBJ1-2; D is uncertain. The CDR3 region is CASSSDNYGYTF. The CDR3 nucleotides are TGTGCCAGCAGTTCTGATAACTATGGCTACACCTTC.